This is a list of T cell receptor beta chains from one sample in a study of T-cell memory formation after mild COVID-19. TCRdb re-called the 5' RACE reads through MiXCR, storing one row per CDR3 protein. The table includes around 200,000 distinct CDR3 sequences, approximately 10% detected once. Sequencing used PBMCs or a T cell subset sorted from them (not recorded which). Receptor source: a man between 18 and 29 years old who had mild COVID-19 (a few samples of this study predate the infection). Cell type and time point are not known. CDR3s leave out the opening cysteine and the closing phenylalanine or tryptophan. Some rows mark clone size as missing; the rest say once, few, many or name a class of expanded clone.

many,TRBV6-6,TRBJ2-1,ASSYLGLPYEQF
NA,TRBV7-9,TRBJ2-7,ASSLTQTGYEQY
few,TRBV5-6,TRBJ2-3,ASNHAGQDTQY
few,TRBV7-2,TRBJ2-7,ASSSGSGAPLEQY
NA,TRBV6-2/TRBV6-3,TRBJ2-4,ASRRVTGAKNIQY
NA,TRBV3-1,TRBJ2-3,ASSQDWTLGARTLVTDTQY
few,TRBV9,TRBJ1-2,ASSVDEGIGGYT
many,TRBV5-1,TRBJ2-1,ASSLGGGQNEQF
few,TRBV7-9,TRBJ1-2,ASRRTGPYGYT
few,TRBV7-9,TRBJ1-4,ASSKQRVNEKLF
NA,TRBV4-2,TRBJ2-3,ASTQGGLAGGGTGTDTQY
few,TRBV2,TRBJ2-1,ASSEARRRSDEQF
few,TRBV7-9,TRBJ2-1,ASSLVADGPYNEQF
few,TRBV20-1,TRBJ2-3,SARSGRVSTDTQY
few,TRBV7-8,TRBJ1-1,ASSLAGGISTEAF
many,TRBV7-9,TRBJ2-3,ASSLPPQLGGTDTQY
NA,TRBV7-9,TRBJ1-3,ASSLELRNSGNTIY
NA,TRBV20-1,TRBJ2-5,SARDEGLGQETQY
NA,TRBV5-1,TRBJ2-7,ASSGGLGRVYEQY
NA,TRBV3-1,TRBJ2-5,ASSRHEETQY
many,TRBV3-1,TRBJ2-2,ASSQTSGGATGELF
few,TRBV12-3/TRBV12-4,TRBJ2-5,ASRVAGGPETQY
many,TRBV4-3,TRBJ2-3,ASSQGLAGGHSGDTQY
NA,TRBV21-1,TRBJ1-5,ASSKNRILSNQPQH
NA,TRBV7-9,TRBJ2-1,ASSLVGGLGINEQF
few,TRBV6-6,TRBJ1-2,ASSYAGAGGTYT
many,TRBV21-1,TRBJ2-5,ASGLRGPNLTQY
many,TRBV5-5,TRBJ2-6,ASSLGLPFSGANVLT
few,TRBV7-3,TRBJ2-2,ASSPGGYGAVTGELF
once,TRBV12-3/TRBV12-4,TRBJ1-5,ATREGHSNQPQH
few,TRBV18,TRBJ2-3,ASSPNWGRDTQY
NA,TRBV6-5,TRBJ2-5,ASSSAGLTVAAQY
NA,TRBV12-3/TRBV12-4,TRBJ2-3,ASRSPAGGGTDTQY
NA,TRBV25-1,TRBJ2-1,ASQDFHEQF
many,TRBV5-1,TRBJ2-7,ASSDSSYEQY
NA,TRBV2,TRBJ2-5,ASGGFRDGLQETQY
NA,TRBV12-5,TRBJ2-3,ASGTGTSGGLFMDTQY
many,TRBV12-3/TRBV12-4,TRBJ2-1,ASRLTSGVYNEQF
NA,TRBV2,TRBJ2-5,ASGGGPVETKY